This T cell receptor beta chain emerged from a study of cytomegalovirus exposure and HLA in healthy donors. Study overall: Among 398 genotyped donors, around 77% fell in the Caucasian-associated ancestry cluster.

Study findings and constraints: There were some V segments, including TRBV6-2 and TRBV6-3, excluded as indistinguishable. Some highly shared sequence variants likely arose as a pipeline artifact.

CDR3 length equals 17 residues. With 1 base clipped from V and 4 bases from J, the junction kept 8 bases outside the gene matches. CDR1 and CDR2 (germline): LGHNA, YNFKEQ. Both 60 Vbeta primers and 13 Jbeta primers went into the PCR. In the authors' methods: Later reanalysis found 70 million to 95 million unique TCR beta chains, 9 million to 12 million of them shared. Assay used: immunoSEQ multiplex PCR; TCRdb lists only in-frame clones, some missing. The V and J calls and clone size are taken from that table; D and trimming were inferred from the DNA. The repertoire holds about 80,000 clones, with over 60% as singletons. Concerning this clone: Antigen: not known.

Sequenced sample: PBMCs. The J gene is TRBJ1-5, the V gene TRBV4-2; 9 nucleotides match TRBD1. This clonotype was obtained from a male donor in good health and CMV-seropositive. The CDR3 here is CASSQAQAGQGNQPQHF. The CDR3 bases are TGTGCCAGCAGCCAAGCCCAAGCGGGACAGGGAAATCAGCCCCAGCATTTT.